This TCR beta chain originates from a study of shared clonotypes between healthy human individuals. Generated by immunoSEQ multiplex PCR, the TCRdb table keeps only in-frame clones and is missing some. Counted here are 2 million to 2.5 million clones, roughly 92% occurring once; the ten biggest clones make up around 0.38%. The CDR3 loop spans 18 amino acids. Trimming took 6 bases from V and 4 from J, leaving 27 bases between them. Source material: naive CD4+ T cells from PBMCs. The subset was: CD45RA+ positively selected. The source is a man aged 18 to 30 in good health. Some clones in this sample may be carry-over from other donors' samples. The chain recombines TRBV23-1 with TRBJ2-5; D perhaps matches TRBD2 (6 bases). TRBV23-1 belongs to the ORF category, with a function that is uncertain. In DNA, the CDR3 is TGCGCCAGCAGCTCACCTGTGACCGGGCCCCGAGCGGGAGAGACCCAGTACTTC. As protein: CASSSPVTGPRAGETQYF.